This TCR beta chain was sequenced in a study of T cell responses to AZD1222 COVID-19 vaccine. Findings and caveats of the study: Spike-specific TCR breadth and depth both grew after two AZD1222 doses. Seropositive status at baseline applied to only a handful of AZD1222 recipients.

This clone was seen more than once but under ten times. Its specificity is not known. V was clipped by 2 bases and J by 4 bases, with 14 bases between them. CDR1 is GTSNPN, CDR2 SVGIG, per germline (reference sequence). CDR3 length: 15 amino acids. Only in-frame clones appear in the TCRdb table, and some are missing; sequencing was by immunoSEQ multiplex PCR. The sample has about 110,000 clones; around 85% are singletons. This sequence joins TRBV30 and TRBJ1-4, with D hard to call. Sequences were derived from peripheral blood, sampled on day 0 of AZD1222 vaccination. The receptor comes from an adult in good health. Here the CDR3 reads CAWSPGSSLNEKLFF. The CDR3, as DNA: TGTGCCTGGAGTCCCGGGTCCTCGCTTAATGAAAAACTGTTTTTT.